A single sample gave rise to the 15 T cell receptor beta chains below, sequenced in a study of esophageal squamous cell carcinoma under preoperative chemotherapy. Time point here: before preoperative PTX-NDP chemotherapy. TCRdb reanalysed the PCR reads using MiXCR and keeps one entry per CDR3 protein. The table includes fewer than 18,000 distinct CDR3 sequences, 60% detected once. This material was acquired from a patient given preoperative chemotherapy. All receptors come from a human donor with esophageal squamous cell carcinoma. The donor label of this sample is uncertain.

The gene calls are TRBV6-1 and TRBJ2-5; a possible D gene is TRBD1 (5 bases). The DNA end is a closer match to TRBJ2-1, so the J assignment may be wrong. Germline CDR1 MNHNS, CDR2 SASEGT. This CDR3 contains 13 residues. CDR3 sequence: CASSEQRKGEQFF. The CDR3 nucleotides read TGTGCCAGCAGTGAACAAAGGAAGGGGGAGCAGTTCTTC.

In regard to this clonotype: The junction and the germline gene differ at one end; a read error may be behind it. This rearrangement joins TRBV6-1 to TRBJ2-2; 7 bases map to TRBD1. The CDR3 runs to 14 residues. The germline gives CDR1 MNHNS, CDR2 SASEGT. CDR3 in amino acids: CASSQGVSTGALYF. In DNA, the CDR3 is TGTGCCAGCAGCCAGGGTGTGAGCACAGGGGCGCTGTATTTT.

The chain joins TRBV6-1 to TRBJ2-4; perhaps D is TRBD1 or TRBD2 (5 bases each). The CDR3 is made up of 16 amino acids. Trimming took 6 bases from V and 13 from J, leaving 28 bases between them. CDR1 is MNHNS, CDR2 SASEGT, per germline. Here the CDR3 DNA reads TGTGCCAGCAGACCACCGGGGCTGGAATCCAAAGATACGCAGTACTTC. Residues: CASRPPGLESKDTQYF.

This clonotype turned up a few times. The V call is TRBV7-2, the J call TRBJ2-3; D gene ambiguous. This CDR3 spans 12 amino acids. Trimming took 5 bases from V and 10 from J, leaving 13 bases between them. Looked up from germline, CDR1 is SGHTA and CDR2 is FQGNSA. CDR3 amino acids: CASSAPSLSQYF. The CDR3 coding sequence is TGTGCCAGCAGCGCCCCTAGTCTTTCGCAGTATTTT.

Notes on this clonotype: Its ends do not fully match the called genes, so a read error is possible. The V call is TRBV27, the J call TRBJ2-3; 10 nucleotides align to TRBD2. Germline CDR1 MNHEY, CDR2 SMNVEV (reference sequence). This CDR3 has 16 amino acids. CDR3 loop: CASRVSGGGDSETQYF. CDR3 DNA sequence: TGTGCCAGCAGGGTCAGCGGGGGGGGGGACTCAGAGACGCAGTATTTT.

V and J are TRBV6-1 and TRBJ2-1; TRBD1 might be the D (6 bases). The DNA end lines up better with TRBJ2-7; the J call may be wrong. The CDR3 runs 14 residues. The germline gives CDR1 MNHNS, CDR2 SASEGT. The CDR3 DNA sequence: TGTGCCAGCAGTGAAGTCAACAGGGCCTACGAGCAGTACTTC. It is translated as CASSEVNRAYEQYF.

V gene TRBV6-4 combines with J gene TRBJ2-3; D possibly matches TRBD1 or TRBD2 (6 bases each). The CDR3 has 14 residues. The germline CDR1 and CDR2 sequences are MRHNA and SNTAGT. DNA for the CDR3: TGTGCGGGGAGTGGGGGCGGGGAGAGGGAGACGCAGTATTTT. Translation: CAGSGGGERETQYF.

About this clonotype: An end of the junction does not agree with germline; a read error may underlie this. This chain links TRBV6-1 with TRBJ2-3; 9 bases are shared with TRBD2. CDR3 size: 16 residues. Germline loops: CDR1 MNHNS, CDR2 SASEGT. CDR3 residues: CASGEAGGRGAETQYF. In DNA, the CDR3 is TGTGCCAGCGGTGAAGCGGGGGGACGGGGGGCAGAGACGCAGTATTTT.

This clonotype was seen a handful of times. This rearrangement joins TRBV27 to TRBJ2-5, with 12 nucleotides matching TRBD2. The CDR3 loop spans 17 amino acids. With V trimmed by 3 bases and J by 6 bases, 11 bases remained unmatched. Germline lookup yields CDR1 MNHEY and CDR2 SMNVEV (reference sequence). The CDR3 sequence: CASSLGLAGGEGKTQYF. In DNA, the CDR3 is TGTGCCAGCAGTTTGGGGCTAGCGGGAGGGGAGGGGAAGACCCAGTACTTC.

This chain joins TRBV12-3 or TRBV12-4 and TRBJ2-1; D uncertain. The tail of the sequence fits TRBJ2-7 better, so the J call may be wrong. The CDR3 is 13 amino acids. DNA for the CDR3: TGTGCCAGCAGTTTAGGGCAGCCGGAGACGCAGTACTTC. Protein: CASSLGQPETQYF.

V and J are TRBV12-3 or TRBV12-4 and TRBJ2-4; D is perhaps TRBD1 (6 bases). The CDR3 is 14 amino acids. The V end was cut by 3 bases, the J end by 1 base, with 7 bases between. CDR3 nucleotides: TGTGCCAGCAGTTTGGGGGCCGCCAAAAACATTCAGTACTTC. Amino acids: CASSLGAAKNIQYF.

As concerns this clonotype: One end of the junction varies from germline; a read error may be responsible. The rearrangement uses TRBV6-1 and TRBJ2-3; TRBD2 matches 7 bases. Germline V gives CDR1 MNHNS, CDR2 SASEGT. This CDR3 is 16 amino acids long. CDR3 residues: CASAGTGGRARETQYF. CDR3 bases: TGTGCCAGCGCGGGGACTGGGGGGAGGGCCAGAGAGACCCAGTATTTC.

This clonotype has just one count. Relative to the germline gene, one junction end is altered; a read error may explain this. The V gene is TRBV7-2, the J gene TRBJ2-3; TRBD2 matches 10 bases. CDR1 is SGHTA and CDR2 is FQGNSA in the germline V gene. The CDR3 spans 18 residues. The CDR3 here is CASSFPASGGRVEDTQYF. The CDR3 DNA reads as TGTGCCAGCAGCTTTCCGGCTAGCGGGGGTAGGGTTGAAGATACGCAGTATTTC.

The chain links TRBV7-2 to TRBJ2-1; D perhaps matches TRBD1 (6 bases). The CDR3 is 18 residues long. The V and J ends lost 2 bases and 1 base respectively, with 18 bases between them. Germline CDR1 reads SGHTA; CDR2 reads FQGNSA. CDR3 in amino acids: CASSLRRVTGLSYNEQFF. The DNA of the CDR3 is TGTGCCAGCAGCTTACGCCGGGTTACAGGGCTATCCTACAATGAGCAGTTCTTC.

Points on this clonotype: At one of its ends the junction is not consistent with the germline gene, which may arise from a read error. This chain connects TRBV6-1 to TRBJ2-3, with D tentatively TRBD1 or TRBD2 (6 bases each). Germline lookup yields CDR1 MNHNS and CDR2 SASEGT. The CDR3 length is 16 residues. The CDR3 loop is CASRPLGGTGTETQYF. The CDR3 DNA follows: TGTGCCAGCAGGCCCCTAGGGGGGACTGGCACAGAGACGCAGTATTTC.